The rows below give T cell receptor beta chains drawn from one sample of a study of cytomegalovirus exposure and HLA in healthy donors. Only in-frame clones appear in the TCRdb table, and some are missing; sequencing was by immunoSEQ multiplex PCR. The data show roughly 190,000 clones, under 85% seen once. The sequenced material came from PBMCs. Source of these receptors: a woman between 18 and 30 years old in good health and CMV-seronegative. Both conserved end residues are part of each CDR3. The D gene is left open where the match is weak. Size values are once, few and many counts, or a class for expanded clones, and some rows have none.

v_gene	d_gene	len	abundance	j_gene	CDR3nt	CDR3aa
TRBV27	-	13	-	TRBJ2-3	TGTGCCAGCAGTCGGGTGGGCACAGATACGCAGTATTTT	CASSRVGTDTQYF
TRBV7-8	TRBD1	18	-	TRBJ1-5	TGTGCCAGCAGCTTCGGGACAGGGGCATGGAATAGCAATCAGCCCCAGCATTTT	CASSFGTGAWNSNQPQHF
TRBV5-1	-	13	-	TRBJ2-4	TGCGCCAGCAGCTTGGGGCATGCGGCAGCTCTGTACTTC	CASSLGHAAALYF
TRBV7-3	-	13	-	TRBJ2-1	TGTGCCAGCAGCTTACTTGGCATCAATGAGCAGTTCTTC	CASSLLGINEQFF
TRBV7-3	TRBD2	17	-	TRBJ2-3	TGTGCCAGCAGCCCCCGGGGAGCGGGGGGTTTGGCAGATACGCAGTATTTT	CASSPRGAGGLADTQYF
TRBV6-1	-	15	-	TRBJ1-3	TGTGCCAGCAGCTATGGGGGCCACTCTGGAAACACCATATATTTT	CASSYGGHSGNTIYF
TRBV6-5	-	15	-	TRBJ1-6	TGTGCCAGCAGACTGAGTTGGTCCTATAATTCACCCCTCCACTTT	CASRLSWSYNSPLHF
TRBV7-9	TRBD1	14	-	TRBJ2-7	TGTGCCAGCAGCTGGACAGGGTCAAAAAACGAGCAGTACTTC	CASSWTGSKNEQYF
TRBV7-9	-	13	few	TRBJ2-5	TGTGCCAGCAGCCGTTCAGAGGGAGAGACCCAGTACTTC	CASSRSEGETQYF
TRBV30	-	12	-	TRBJ2-5	TGTGCCTGGAGTGTACAGAGAGAGACCCAGTACTTC	CAWSVQRETQYF
TRBV9	TRBD1	13	few	TRBJ1-2	TGTGCCAGCAGTACACAGGGGAACTATGGCTACACCTTC	CASSTQGNYGYTF
TRBV5-1	-	13	-	TRBJ1-2	TGCGCCAGCAGCTCTCAGGGAAACTATGGCTACACCTTC	CASSSQGNYGYTF
TRBV7-2	TRBD2	15	-	TRBJ2-3	TGTGCCAGCAGCCCCGGGACTAGCGGCACAGATACGCAGTATTTT	CASSPGTSGTDTQYF
TRBV7-3	-	14	-	TRBJ1-1	TGTGCCAGCAGCTCGACAGGTATGAACACTGAAGCTTTCTTT	CASSSTGMNTEAFF
TRBV27	TRBD2	16	-	TRBJ2-1	TGTGCCAGCAGTTTAGCTAGTAGCGGGATACTCAATGAGCAGTTCTTC	CASSLASSGILNEQFF
TRBV21-1	-	14	-	TRBJ1-6	TGTGCCAGGCCGTACGGCTCCTATAATTCACCCCTCCACTTT	CARPYGSYNSPLHF
TRBV4-1	TRBD1	15	-	TRBJ1-1	TGCGCCAGCAGCCAACCACAGGGGGCAGGCACTGAAGCTTTCTTT	CASSQPQGAGTEAFF
TRBV28	-	17	-	TRBJ2-7	TGTGCCAGCACCCCTCCGGCTGGGGGACTCAGATCCCTCGGGCAGTACTTC	CASTPPAGGLRSLGQYF
TRBV6-5	TRBD2	15	-	TRBJ2-3	TGTGCCACACGGGAAGCTAGCGGGAGGCCAGATACGCAGTATTTT	CATREASGRPDTQYF
TRBV6-6	-	14	once	TRBJ1-2	TGTGCCAGCACCCCCCAGGGCGAGAACTATGGCTACACCTTC	CASTPQGENYGYTF
TRBV5-5	TRBD2	13	-	TRBJ2-7	TGTGCCAGCAGCTACCCCGGGGGGTACGAGCAGTACTTC	CASSYPGGYEQYF
TRBV9	TRBD1	15	-	TRBJ1-2	TGTGCCAGCAGCGAGAACTCCGGGACAGGGTATGGCTACACCTTC	CASSENSGTGYGYTF
TRBV27	TRBD1	13	few	TRBJ1-2	TGTGCCAGCAGTCCAAGACAGGGGTATGGCTACACCTTC	CASSPRQGYGYTF
TRBV4-1	TRBD1	17	-	TRBJ1-2	TGCGCCAGCAGCCAAGTCGTCAGGACAGGGGGCGCCGGTGGCTACACCTTC	CASSQVVRTGGAGGYTF
TRBV27	TRBD2	14	-	TRBJ2-7	TGTGCCAGCAGTCCCCTAGCGGGGGGTTACGAGCAGTACTTC	CASSPLAGGYEQYF
TRBV28	TRBD1	14	few	TRBJ2-3	TGTGCCAGCAGTTCCGACAGGGACACAGATACGCAGTATTTT	CASSSDRDTDTQYF
TRBV9	-	17	-	TRBJ1-4	TGTGCCAGCAGCGTAGGGCTAGGGGAGGGGGCTAATGAAAAACTGTTTTTT	CASSVGLGEGANEKLFF
TRBV30	TRBD1	13	-	TRBJ1-6	TGTGCCTTTTCGGGACAGCAAAATTCACCCCTCCACTTT	CAFSGQQNSPLHF
TRBV9	-	13	few	TRBJ2-7	TGTGCCAGCAGCGTAGACAGCATGTACGAGCAGTACTTC	CASSVDSMYEQYF
TRBV14	-	15	-	TRBJ2-3	TGTGCCAGCAGCCAAGTTGGCGGGAGCACAGATACGCAGTATTTT	CASSQVGGSTDTQYF
TRBV6-5	-	13	few	TRBJ2-1	TGTGCCAGCACTGGGGGGATGGGTAATGAGCAGTTCTTC	CASTGGMGNEQFF
TRBV7-8	TRBD1	14	once	TRBJ2-7	TGTGCCAGCAGCCTGGACAGGGGTCTCGTCGAGCAGTACTTC	CASSLDRGLVEQYF
TRBV19	-	13	-	TRBJ2-2	TGTGCCAGTAGTATTTCTCTTGCGGAAGAGCTGTTTTTT	CASSISLAEELFF
TRBV6-1	-	13	once	TRBJ2-5	TGTGCCAGCAGTGAGGAGGTTCGGGGGACCCAGTACTTC	CASSEEVRGTQYF
TRBV20-1	-	11	-	TRBJ1-1	TGCAGTGCTAGAGATAATAGCGAAGCTTTCTTT	CSARDNSEAFF
TRBV19	TRBD2	16	-	TRBJ2-1	TGTGCCAGTAGAAGGGGCGGGGGGGCCTCCTACAATGAGCAGTTCTTC	CASRRGGGASYNEQFF
TRBV5-1	TRBD2	15	-	TRBJ2-2	TGCGCCAGCAGCCTATCGGGGGGGAACACCGGGGAGCTGTTTTTT	CASSLSGGNTGELFF
TRBV27	-	14	-	TRBJ2-7	TGTGCCAGCAGTTTATCGAGGCAGGGCTACGAGCAGTACTTC	CASSLSRQGYEQYF